The 22 T cell receptor beta chains below come from one sample, sequenced in a study of T cells after yellow fever vaccination. TCRdb reprocessed the 5' RACE reads via MiXCR and lists one record per CDR3 protein. This table holds about 430,000 distinct CDR3 sequences, about 17% found once. Sample: PBMCs, taken before the yellow fever booster vaccination. Source of these receptors: a man aged 18 to 30 who received the YFV17D yellow fever vaccine.

The chain carries TRBV5-4 and TRBJ2-3, with 7 bases that match TRBD1. V lost 5 bases, J lost 2 bases, and 8 bases stayed unmatched. The CDR3 is made up of 15 amino acids. Germline V CDR1 and CDR2: SGHNT, YYREEE (reference sequence). CDR3 sequence: CASRWDSQTTDTQYF. The CDR3 coding sequence is TGTGCCAGCAGATGGGACAGCCAAACCACAGATACGCAGTATTTT.

DNA for the CDR3: TGTGCCAGCAGCGTAGCGGGGGGGATCCAAGAGACCCAGTACTTC. This sequence encodes CASSVAGGIQETQYF. The rearrangement joins TRBV9 to TRBJ2-5, with 8 bases identical to TRBD2. CDR3 length: 15 residues. Germline V gene data show CDR1 as SGDLS and CDR2 as YYNGEE. V gave up 0 bases and J gave up 1 base; unmatched junction bases: 2.

This clonotype was observed a handful of times. The junction shows a germline mismatch at one end, possibly a read error. The chain carries TRBV20-1 and TRBJ2-5, with D hard to call. Germline V lookup: CDR1 DFQATT, CDR2 SNEGSKA (reference sequence). This CDR3 has 13 amino acids. CDR3 DNA sequence: TGCAGCGCTATCCCCAGGACGAGAGAGACCCAGTACTTC. This codes for CSAIPRTRETQYF.

This chain connects TRBV29-1 to TRBJ2-2; 10 nucleotides match TRBD1. Germline values: CDR1 SQVTM, CDR2 ANQGSEA. This CDR3 is built from 14 residues. The V and J ends lost 5 bases and 8 bases, in that order; junction bases with no gene match: 8. The DNA of the CDR3 is TGCAGCGTTACCGGGACAGGGGTTTCGGGGGAGCTGTTTTTT. This gives the protein CSVTGTGVSGELFF.

This chain joins TRBV29-1 and TRBJ1-1; 8 nucleotides line up with TRBD1. Trimming cost V 4 bases and J 3 bases; bases outside gene matches: 7. Germline CDR1 is SQVTM and CDR2 is ANQGSEA. There are 14 residues in the CDR3. CDR3 residues: CSVVTETGDTEAFF. As DNA, the CDR3 is TGCAGCGTTGTTACAGAGACAGGGGACACTGAAGCTTTCTTT.

This clonotype appeared a few times. The chain uses TRBV3-1 and TRBJ2-1, with D possibly matching TRBD2 (5 bases). CDR3 length equals 16 residues. In germline, CDR1 is LGHDT, CDR2 YNNKEL (reference sequence). V lost 7 bases to trimming and J lost 0 bases, with 16 bases between them. In DNA, the CDR3 is TGTGCCAGCACCCCCAGGACTGTAAGCTCCTACAATGAGCAGTTCTTC. Amino acid sequence: CASTPRTVSSYNEQFF.

The genes are TRBV7-3 and TRBJ2-2; D remains ambiguous. Trimming took off 9 bases at V and 4 bases at J, with 9 bases between the two ends. Per germline, CDR1 SGHTA and CDR2 FQGTGA. The CDR3 is made up of 12 amino acids. In DNA form, the CDR3 reads TGTGCCAGTGGGTCCCCCACCGGGGAGCTGTTTTTT. Amino acids: CASGSPTGELFF.

This chain joins TRBV5-4 and TRBJ2-2; 8 bases align to TRBD1. Germline V lookup: CDR1 SGHNT, CDR2 YYREEE (reference sequence). The CDR3 has 15 residues. Germline trimming cut 5 bases from V and 7 bases from J; bases unmatched to any gene: 10. The CDR3 protein is CASSYGTGKGGELFF. CDR3 in DNA: TGTGCCAGCAGTTACGGGACAGGAAAAGGCGGGGAGCTGTTTTTT.

This clonotype was recorded a few times. The chain joins TRBV7-9 to TRBJ2-3, with D perhaps TRBD1 (6 bases). CDR1 is SEHNR and CDR2 is FQNEAQ in the germline V gene (reference sequence). The V and J ends lost 3 bases and 2 bases respectively, with 15 bases between them. This CDR3 spans 16 amino acids. CDR3 sequence (DNA): TGTGCCAGCAGCTTTTGGGCAGGGGCCACCACAGATACGCAGTATTTT. Translated, it gives CASSFWAGATTDTQYF.

The chain couples TRBV7-2 to TRBJ2-7; the match to TRBD1 covers 7 bases. The junction had 6 bases not matched to a gene; V was cut back by 5 bases and J by 2 bases. Per the germline V gene, CDR1 is SGHTA and CDR2 is FQGNSA. The CDR3 length is 14 residues. The chain's CDR3 is CASSPTGNAYEQYV. The CDR3 region has the DNA TGTGCCAGCAGCCCGACAGGGAACGCCTACGAGCAGTACGTC.

The genes are TRBV11-3 and TRBJ2-3; maybe TRBD1 (6 bases). The CDR3 sequence is 14 residues long. Germline V gives CDR1 SGHNT, CDR2 YENEEA. Trimming removed 6 bases from V and 0 bases from J, with 10 bases in between. CDR3 loop: CASSSGESTDTQYF. The CDR3 coding sequence is TGTGCCAGCAGTTCAGGGGAGAGCACAGATACGCAGTATTTT.

This clonotype occurred a few times. The rearrangement joins TRBV6-6 to TRBJ1-6; D gene ambiguous. Germline V gives CDR1 MNHNY, CDR2 SVGAGI (reference sequence). CDR3 size: 17 residues. V lost 5 bases and J 0 bases, leaving 14 bases between the germline ends. The CDR3 nucleotides read TGTGCCAGCAGTCGGGGATCGATGCCCTCCTATAATTCACCCCTCCACTTT. Encoded protein: CASSRGSMPSYNSPLHF.

The chain joins TRBV4-1 to TRBJ1-2, with 9 bases aligning to TRBD1. CDR1 is MGHRA and CDR2 is YSYEKL in the germline V gene. This CDR3 spans 15 amino acids. Trimming removed 4 bases from V and 10 bases from J; junction bases left unmatched: 13. The CDR3 DNA is TGCGCCAGCAGCCGAATTAAGGGACAGGGATCCGCCTACACCTTC. Encoded protein: CASSRIKGQGSAYTF.

In this sample, this clonotype turned up many times. The genes are TRBV7-2 and TRBJ2-5, with a possible D match to TRBD2 (6 bases). The CDR3 is 15 amino acids. Germline CDR1 reads SGHTA; CDR2 reads FQGNSA. Trimming pared 3 bases from V and 5 bases from J, leaving 16 bases between. CDR3 amino acids: CASSFAGTLGETQYF. The CDR3 DNA reads as TGTGCCAGCAGCTTCGCCGGGACTCTCGGTGAGACCCAGTACTTC.

This clonotype was seen only a few times. The J gene is TRBJ2-3, the V gene TRBV5-1, with D perhaps TRBD2 (6 bases). The germline gives CDR1 SGHRS, CDR2 YFSETQ. V shed 5 bases and J shed 1 base, with 11 bases lying between them. CDR3 length: 14 residues. The CDR3 spells CASSVQRGTDTQYF. For the CDR3, the DNA is TGCGCCAGCAGTGTCCAGCGGGGCACAGATACGCAGTATTTT.

The chain couples TRBV20-1 to TRBJ1-1; maybe TRBD1 (5 bases). Deletions cut 1 base from V and 1 base from J, with 10 bases between. The CDR3 contains 14 residues. From germline, CDR1 is DFQATT and CDR2 SNEGSKA (reference sequence). CDR3 coding DNA: TGCAGTGCTAGAGTGTACAGGAGGAACACTGAAGCTTTCTTT. The encoded protein is CSARVYRRNTEAFF.

V and J are TRBV12-3 or TRBV12-4 and TRBJ1-4; D is perhaps TRBD1 (6 bases). The CDR3 has 14 amino acids. V lost 4 bases, J lost 5 bases, and 11 bases lay in between. The CDR3 sequence is CASSWTDVNEKLFF. CDR3 in DNA: TGTGCCAGCAGTTGGACAGACGTGAATGAAAAACTGTTTTTT.

The sample holds a few counts of this clonotype. The chain carries TRBV7-6 and TRBJ2-1, with a weak D call TRBD2 (7 bases). CDR1 is SGHVS and CDR2 is FNYEAQ in the germline V gene. The germline V and J ends were trimmed by 2 bases and 4 bases, with 18 bases remaining between them. CDR3 length: 17 amino acids. DNA of the CDR3: TGTGCCAGCAGCTTACCCCCCTTCGGGGGGCCTTACAATGAGCAGTTCTTC. It specifies CASSLPPFGGPYNEQFF.

This clonotype was detected ten times or more. The CDR3, as DNA: TGCGCCAGCAGCTTGGCAGTCCTAACAAACAATGAGCAGTTCTTC. Translated: CASSLAVLTNNEQFF. The V gene is TRBV5-1, the J gene TRBJ2-1; no reliable D call. Germline V gene lookup returns CDR1 SGHRS and CDR2 YFSETQ. This CDR3 is built from 15 residues. V dropped 0 bases and J dropped 5 bases, with 12 bases sitting between them.

In this sample, this clonotype turned up a few times. V gene TRBV5-4 combines with J gene TRBJ2-1, with 8 bases matching TRBD2. Germline CDR1 is SGHNT and CDR2 is YYREEE (reference sequence). J lost 5 bases, V lost 2 bases, and 6 bases had no gene match. This CDR3 comprises 15 residues. The CDR3 DNA reads as TGTGCCAGCAGCTTTCGGGGGGGGCTAGACAATGAGCAGTTCTTC. It specifies CASSFRGGLDNEQFF.

This clonotype was counted many times. This rearrangement joins TRBV6-5 to TRBJ2-7; a weak D match, TRBD1 (7 bases). The CDR3 contains 15 residues. Germline assignment: CDR1 MNHEY and CDR2 SVGAGI. Trimming removed 2 bases from V and 6 bases from J, with 17 bases in between. For the CDR3, the DNA is TGTGCCAGCAGTTACCGGGTGTCAGGGGGGCGCGAGCAGTACTTC. As protein: CASSYRVSGGREQYF.

This clonotype was counted ten times or more. The V call is TRBV6-1, the J call TRBJ2-1; D is uncertain. CDR1 and CDR2 from the germline V gene are MNHNS and SASEGT. The CDR3 contains 11 residues. V lost 6 bases and J 4 bases, leaving 4 bases between the germline ends. The CDR3 DNA reads TGTGCCAGCAGAGGATACAATGAGCAGTTCTTC. As protein: CASRGYNEQFF.